The next 26 T cell receptor beta chains were all read from a single sample in a study of T-cell memory formation after mild COVID-19. TCRdb reanalysed the 5' RACE reads using MiXCR and keeps one entry per CDR3 protein. The sample holds 80,000 to 95,000 distinct CDR3 sequences, around 27% seen once. The sample taken for sequencing was PBMCs or a T cell subset sorted from them (not recorded which). The source is a man younger than 30 who had mild COVID-19 (a few samples of this study predate the infection). Cell type and time point are not known.

The chain links TRBV12-3 or TRBV12-4 to TRBJ1-5; 7 nucleotides align to TRBD1. CDR3 length: 14 amino acids. V shed 4 bases and J 6 bases; nucleotides not matched to a gene: 6. CDR3 region: CASSSGQSPQPQHF. CDR3 DNA: TGTGCCAGCAGTTCGGGACAGTCTCCTCAGCCCCAGCATTTT.

V and J are TRBV7-9 and TRBJ2-7; D is possibly TRBD1 (5 bases). The CDR3 is 13 amino acids. Trimming cost V 5 bases and J 3 bases, with 11 bases left between them. Germline V lookup: CDR1 SEHNR, CDR2 FQNEAQ (reference sequence). The CDR3 region is CASSPTTVYEQYF. CDR3 nucleotide sequence: TGTGCCAGCAGCCCGACGACAGTCTACGAGCAGTACTTC. Based on the CDR3 plus reference TRBV7-9 and TRBJ2-7, the full variable domain is DTGVSQNPRHKITKRGQNVTFRCDPISEHNRLYWYRQTLGQGPEFLTYFQNEAQLEKSRLLSDRFSAERPKGSFSTLEIQRTEQGDSAMYLCASSPTTVYEQYFGPGTRLTVT.

V gene TRBV4-1 combines with J gene TRBJ2-1; a weak D match, TRBD1 (6 bases). Germline lookup yields CDR1 MGHRA and CDR2 YSYEKL. The CDR3 contains 13 residues. V lost 4 bases, J lost 3 bases, and 7 bases lay in between. Here the CDR3 DNA reads TGCGCCAGCAGCCGGACAGACTACAATGAGCAGTTCTTC. This gives the protein CASSRTDYNEQFF.

The chain couples TRBV5-5 to TRBJ2-4; 7 bases align to TRBD2. Germline loops: CDR1 SGHKS, CDR2 YYEKEE (reference sequence). This CDR3 is 15 amino acids long. V lost 0 bases, J lost 7 bases, and 7 bases stayed unmatched. Here the CDR3 reads CASSLGRSGDNIQYF. In nucleotides, the CDR3 is TGTGCCAGCAGCTTGGGCCGAAGCGGGGATAACATTCAGTACTTC.

The chain joins TRBV6-5 to TRBJ1-1; no reliable D call. V was trimmed by 6 bases and J by 6 bases, leaving 17 bases between them. The CDR3 extends over 14 amino acids. CDR1 MNHEY and CDR2 SVGAGI come from the germline V gene. The CDR3 DNA is TGTGCCAGCAGCAGAAGACCGTCCAGTGCTGAAGCTTTCTTT. Protein product: CASSRRPSSAEAFF.

In nucleotides, the CDR3 is TGTGCCAGCAGACCTGGGGTCGGCAGAGCAATGAACACTGAAGCTTTCTTT. Amino acids: CASRPGVGRAMNTEAFF. V is TRBV28 and J is TRBJ1-1, with no clear D. V was pared by 6 bases and J by 0 bases, with 20 bases between. The CDR3 contains 17 residues. Germline V gene lookup returns CDR1 MDHEN and CDR2 SYDVKM. The whole variable domain, filled in from reference TRBV28 and TRBJ1-1, reads DVKVTQSSRYLVKRTGEKVFLECVQDMDHENMFWYRQDPGLGLRLIYFSYDVKMKEKGDIPEGYSVSREKKERFSLILESASTNQTSMYLCASRPGVGRAMNTEAFFGQGTRLTVV.

The chain recombines TRBV7-9 with TRBJ2-7; no clear D. CDR3 length: 14 amino acids. The ends were cut back, 2 bases at V and 0 bases at J, with 8 bases in the middle. Germline CDR1 is SEHNR and CDR2 is FQNEAQ (reference sequence). For the CDR3, the DNA is TGTGCCAGCAGCTTAAGGCAAAACTCCTACGAGCAGTACTTC. This codes for CASSLRQNSYEQYF.

A note on this clonotype: An end of the junction differs from the germline gene, which may be a read error. The chain's CDR3 is CASRARSYNEQFF. CDR3 nucleotide sequence: TGTGCAAGCAGGGCCCGCTCCTACAATGAGCAGTTCTTC. V and J are TRBV6-1 and TRBJ2-1; D is possibly TRBD1 (5 bases). Germline V CDR1 and CDR2: MNHNS, SASEGT. CDR3 size: 13 residues.

The genes are TRBV12-3 or TRBV12-4 and TRBJ2-7, with D maybe TRBD2 (6 bases). V lost 5 bases and J lost 8, with 19 bases in between. CDR3 length equals 14 residues. CDR3 nucleotides: TGTGCCAGCAGTCCAGACGGGGGTAGTTTGAAGCAGTACTTC. Its protein product is CASSPDGGSLKQYF.

V gene TRBV29-1 combines with J gene TRBJ2-2; tentatively, D is TRBD1 (6 bases). CDR1 is SQVTM and CDR2 is ANQGSEA in the germline V gene. The CDR3 covers 14 residues. The V gene lost 0 bases and the J gene lost 1 base, with 6 bases spanning the gap. CDR3 sequence: CSVEEGQNTGELFF. CDR3 in DNA: TGCAGCGTTGAAGAGGGACAGAACACCGGGGAGCTGTTTTTT.

In this sample, this clonotype turned up a few times. The V call is TRBV28, the J call TRBJ2-6, with 9 bases fitting TRBD1. CDR3 length: 18 amino acids. V was pared by 5 bases and J by 2 bases, with 10 bases of the junction left unmatched. Germline V gives CDR1 MDHEN, CDR2 SYDVKM. The CDR3: CASSRRDREPPGANVLTF. The CDR3, as DNA: TGTGCCAGCAGTAGGCGGGACAGGGAGCCCCCTGGGGCCAACGTCCTGACTTTC.

The chain has TRBV4-1 and TRBJ1-1; tentative D call: TRBD1 (5 bases). The CDR3 is made up of 15 amino acids. In germline, CDR1 is MGHRA, CDR2 YSYEKL. The V and J ends lost 3 bases and 6 bases respectively, with 17 bases between them. CDR3: CASSQRDSGQPEAFF. CDR3 nucleotide sequence: TGCGCCAGCAGCCAGAGGGATTCGGGGCAACCTGAAGCTTTCTTT.

This clonotype was recorded a few times. This chain uses TRBV20-1 with TRBJ2-3; 9 bases align to TRBD2. The V gene's germline CDR1 is DFQATT and CDR2 SNEGSKA (reference sequence). V gave up 5 bases and J gave up 6 bases; unmatched junction bases: 18. The CDR3 consists of 17 residues. The CDR3 bases are TGCAGTGCTCCCCCCGGGATGCGGCTAGCGGGGTTTGATACGCAGTATTTT. The encoded protein is CSAPPGMRLAGFDTQYF.

This chain connects TRBV7-2 to TRBJ1-4, with 8 positions matching TRBD1. V gave up 5 bases and J gave up 5 bases; unmatched junction bases: 7. Germline lookup yields CDR1 SGHTA and CDR2 FQGNSA. This CDR3 is 15 amino acids long. CDR3 protein: CASSIPGGLNEKLFF. DNA of the CDR3: TGTGCCAGCAGCATTCCAGGGGGCCTAAATGAAAAACTGTTTTTT. The whole variable domain, remainder taken from reference TRBV7-2 and TRBJ1-4, is GAGVSQSPSNKVTEKGKDVELRCDPISGHTALYWYRQSLGQGLEFLIYFQGNSAPDKSGLPSDRFSAERTGGSVSTLTIQRTQQEDSAVYLCASSIPGGLNEKLFFGSGTQLSVL.

This chain links TRBV4-1 with TRBJ2-1, with TRBD2 matching 10 bases. The end of the DNA fits TRBJ2-7 better, so the J call may be wrong. Per the germline V gene, CDR1 is MGHRA and CDR2 is YSYEKL. This CDR3 has 16 amino acids. The CDR3 protein is CASSRPLAGTYNEQYF. The DNA of the CDR3 is TGCGCCAGCAGCCGCCCACTAGCGGGGACCTACAATGAGCAGTACTTC.

This clonotype was seen many times. V and J are TRBV7-8 and TRBJ2-3; D possibly matches TRBD1 or TRBD2 (5 bases each). This CDR3 is 16 amino acids long. Germline V gene sequence: CDR1 SGHVS, CDR2 FQNEAQ. Trimming pared 5 bases from V and 6 bases from J, leaving 21 bases between. The CDR3 DNA reads as TGTGCCAGCAGCATGGGATACACCGGGACCCTGGATACGCAGTATTTT. It translates to CASSMGYTGTLDTQYF.

The chain employs TRBV5-5 and TRBJ1-1, with a possible D match to TRBD1 (6 bases). Germline CDR1 is SGHKS and CDR2 is YYEKEE (reference sequence). The CDR3 runs 15 residues. Trimming removed 6 bases at V and 3 bases at J, with 18 bases between. The CDR3 DNA is TGTGCCAGCACCCGGGCCACAGGGAGACACACTGAAGCTTTCTTT. This gives the protein CASTRATGRHTEAFF.

V gene TRBV11-2 combines with J gene TRBJ2-7; D call uncertain. CDR3 length equals 12 residues. V was clipped by 5 bases and J by 3 bases, with 8 bases between them. Germline V gene data show CDR1 as SGHAT and CDR2 as FQNNGV. CDR3 sequence reads: CASSAHNYEQYF. CDR3 coding DNA: TGTGCCAGCAGCGCCCACAACTACGAGCAGTACTTC.

Many counts were recorded for this clonotype. This sequence joins TRBV19 and TRBJ1-5; TRBD1 aligns across 8 bases. V dropped 6 bases and J dropped 8; count of bases not matched to a gene: 12. Germline loops: CDR1 LNHDA, CDR2 SQIVND (reference sequence). The CDR3 is 15 amino acids. In nucleotides, the CDR3 is TGTGCCAGTAGACCCGGGACAGGCGCTCCAGAGCCCCAGCATTTT. Translation: CASRPGTGAPEPQHF. Filled out from reference TRBV19 and TRBJ1-5, the complete variable domain reads DGGITQSPKYLFRKEGQNVTLSCEQNLNHDAMYWYRQDPGQGLRLIYYSQIVNDFQKGDIAEGYSVSREKKESFPLTVTSAQKNPTAFYLCASRPGTGAPEPQHFGDGTRLSIL.

This clonotype has only a few counts. The CDR3 reads CASSSRAGGELFF. In DNA form, the CDR3 reads TGCGCCAGCAGCTCGCGAGCAGGGGGGGAGCTGTTTTTT. V is TRBV4-1 and J is TRBJ2-2; D is perhaps TRBD1 (5 bases). The CDR3 sequence is 13 residues long. Germline CDR1 reads MGHRA; CDR2 reads YSYEKL. Trimming removed 5 bases at V and 8 bases at J, with 12 bases between.

This clonotype showed up many times. The chain joins TRBV5-4 to TRBJ2-5; 9 bases fit TRBD2. The CDR3 has 15 residues. Germline values: CDR1 SGHNT, CDR2 YYREEE (reference sequence). V trimming: 3 bases; J trimming: 4 bases; junction bases outside the gene matches: 7. This CDR3 reads CASSWDAGGGETQYF. Written as DNA, the CDR3 is TGTGCCAGCAGCTGGGACGCGGGGGGGGGAGAGACCCAGTACTTC.

This chain connects TRBV6-5 to TRBJ1-1; no definite D call. This CDR3 contains 17 residues. V was cut by 7 bases and J by 3 bases, with 24 bases left in between. The V gene's germline CDR1 is MNHEY and CDR2 SVGAGI. The CDR3 sequence: CASTGPGTRERDTEAFF. CDR3 DNA: TGTGCCAGCACCGGGCCCGGAACTAGGGAAAGGGACACTGAAGCTTTCTTT.

The chain carries TRBV10-3 and TRBJ2-7; D remains ambiguous. The CDR3 spans 14 residues. With 5 bases removed from V and 3 bases from J, the gap between germline ends came to 14 bases. Per the germline V gene, CDR1 is ENHRY and CDR2 is SYGVKD. DNA for the CDR3: TGTGCCATCAGTTCGACACGTAACCTCTACGAGCAGTACGTC. Translating gives CAISSTRNLYEQYV.

The genes are TRBV7-3 and TRBJ2-1; TRBD1 might be the D (5 bases). CDR3 length: 13 amino acids. The V end was cut by 5 bases, the J end by 8 bases, with 13 bases between. Per germline, CDR1 SGHTA and CDR2 FQGTGA. The CDR3 sequence is CASSALGRDEQFF. The CDR3 coding sequence is TGTGCCAGCAGCGCTTTGGGGCGCGATGAGCAGTTCTTC.

Written as DNA, the CDR3 is TGTGCCAGCAGCTTGGCCCCCGGGGCTGCTGGCTACACCTTC. Translated, it gives CASSLAPGAAGYTF. V gene TRBV5-4 combines with J gene TRBJ1-2; possible D gene TRBD1, 5 bases. Germline V gene sequence: CDR1 SGHNT, CDR2 YYREEE (reference sequence). The ends were cut back, 0 bases at V and 7 bases at J, with 13 bases in the middle. The CDR3 consists of 14 residues.

The chain links TRBV11-2 to TRBJ2-5; no clear D gene. Trimming shortened V by 2 bases and J by 4 bases, and 11 bases separated the two germline ends. The germline CDR1 and CDR2 sequences are SGHAT and FQNNGV. This CDR3 spans 14 amino acids. The CDR3 DNA is TGTGCCAGCAGCTTAACGACACGGATAGAGACCCAGTACTTC. Translated: CASSLTTRIETQYF. Variable domain in full (rest from reference TRBV11-2 and TRBJ2-5): EAGVAQSPRYKIIEKRQSVAFWCNPISGHATLYWYQQILGQGPKLLIQFQNNGVVDDSQLPKDRFSAERLKGVDSTLKIQPAKLEDSAVYLCASSLTTRIETQYFGPGTRLLVL.